The next 3 T cell receptor beta chains were all read from a single sample in a study of T cell responses to AZD1222 COVID-19 vaccine. Profiling relied on immunoSEQ multiplex PCR, and the TCRdb table lists in-frame clones only, not all of them. The table lists about 150,000 clones, 90% of them singletons. The source material was peripheral blood, sampled 28 days after the second AZD1222 dose. These receptors came from an adult who received the AZD1222 COVID-19 vaccine.

The CDR3 bases are TGCGCCAGCAGCTTGGCGCCCGTCGCAACTAATGAAAAACTGTTTTTT. The encoded protein is CASSLAPVATNEKLFF. The rearrangement links TRBV5-1 to TRBJ1-4; no reliable D call. Germline loops: CDR1 SGHRS, CDR2 YFSETQ. V was trimmed by 0 bases and J by 0 bases, leaving 9 bases between them. The CDR3 totals 16 residues. The whole variable domain, filled in from reference TRBV5-1 and TRBJ1-4, reads KAGVTQTPRYLIKTRGQQVTLSCSPISGHRSVSWYQQTPGQGLQFLFEYFSETQRNKGNFPGRFSGRQFSNSRSEMNVSTLELGDSALYLCASSLAPVATNEKLFFGSGTQLSVL.

J is TRBJ1-2 and V is TRBV7-9, with 8 bases identical to TRBD1. The CDR3 has 12 amino acids. The junction had 5 bases not matched to a gene; V was cut back by 6 bases and J by 8 bases. Per the germline V gene, CDR1 is SEHNR and CDR2 is FQNEAQ (reference sequence). The CDR3 loop reads CASRPGGFGYTF. CDR3 sequence (DNA): TGTGCCAGCAGACCAGGGGGCTTCGGCTACACCTTC.

The CDR3 bases are TGTGCCAGCAGGGGGACAGGGGCATCACCCCTCCACTTT. This encodes CASRGTGASPLHF. V is TRBV25-1 and J is TRBJ1-6; 10 bases agree with TRBD1. Germline loops: CDR1 MGHDK, CDR2 SYGVNS. Germline trimming cut 6 bases from V and 10 bases from J; bases unmatched to any gene: 3. This CDR3 has 13 residues.